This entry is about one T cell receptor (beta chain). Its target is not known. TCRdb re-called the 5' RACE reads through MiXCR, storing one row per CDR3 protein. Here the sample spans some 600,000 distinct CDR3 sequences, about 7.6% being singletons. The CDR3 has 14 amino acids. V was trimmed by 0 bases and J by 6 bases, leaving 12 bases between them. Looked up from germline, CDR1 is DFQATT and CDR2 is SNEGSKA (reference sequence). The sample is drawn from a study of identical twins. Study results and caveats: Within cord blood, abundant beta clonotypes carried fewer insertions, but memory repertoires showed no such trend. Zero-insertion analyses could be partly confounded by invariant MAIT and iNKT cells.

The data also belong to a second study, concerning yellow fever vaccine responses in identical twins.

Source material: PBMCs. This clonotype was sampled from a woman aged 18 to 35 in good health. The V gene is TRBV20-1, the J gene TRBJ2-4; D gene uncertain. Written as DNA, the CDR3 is TGCAGTGCTAGAGATTGGGATGACGGAAACATTCAGTACTTC. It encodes CSARDWDDGNIQYF.